The T cell receptor beta chain under discussion was sequenced for a study of cytomegalovirus exposure and HLA in healthy donors. Only in-frame clones appear in the TCRdb table, and some are missing; sequencing was by immunoSEQ multiplex PCR. The table lists 150,000 to 200,000 clones, 86% of them singletons, with less than 3.5% in the top ten. V lost 4 bases, J lost 0 bases, and 16 bases lay in between. Germline CDR1 and CDR2: LNHDA and SQIVND (reference sequence). The CDR3 has 17 residues. V usage is TRBV19 and J usage is TRBJ2-1; D possibly corresponds to TRBD1 (6 bases). The receptor was isolated from a man between 18 and 35 years old in good health and CMV-seropositive. The sample was PBMCs. CDR3 region: CASSKSLTGLSYNEQFF. In DNA form, the CDR3 reads TGTGCCAGTAGTAAGTCCCTTACAGGGCTCTCCTACAATGAGCAGTTCTTC.